This T cell receptor beta chain emerged from a study of T-cell reconstitution after alpha-beta-depleted transplantation in children. Overall study findings and caveats: The study reportedly traced alpha-beta T cells about two months after transplant to several hundred expanded graft clones.

The CDR3 loop spans 16 amino acids. The V gene lost 6 bases and the J gene lost 0 bases, with 16 bases spanning the gap. This clonotype occurred a few times. Antigen: not known. Unique molecular identifiers were incorporated during preparation of the TCRbeta library. TCRdb recomputed calls from the PCR reads with MiXCR, one row per CDR3 protein. The sample lists approximately 89,000 distinct CDR3 sequences; roughly 16% were seen once. The chain combines TRBV12-3 or TRBV12-4 with TRBJ2-3, with D tentatively TRBD1 (5 bases). The sample here was PBMCs, mostly from graft donor cells, taken 180 days after TCRalphabeta/CD19-depleted stem cell transplant. This receptor was taken from a male patient under 10 years old who had a stem cell transplant for acute lymphoblastic leukemia, so the T cells may come from the graft donor. CDR3 sequence: CASSDLDTPSTDTQYF. Here the CDR3 DNA reads TGTGCCAGCAGCGACCTGGACACCCCGAGCACAGATACGCAGTATTTT.